What follows are 14 T cell receptor beta chains derived from one specimen sequenced in a study of identical twins (dated by TCRdb to the mid-2010s). The library was built by means of 5' RACE. Instrument on record: Illumina HiSeq 2000. TCRdb itself trimmed the public reads at Q25 with fastp, ran MiXCR and retained productive beta chains. All rows with the same CDR3 protein become a single entry with the most common DNA and genes. The sample profile shows 300,000 to 350,000 distinct CDR3 sequences; roughly an eighth of them were found once. Jointly, the top ten make up around 7.2% of the sample. Separately, the same data were catalogued under a study of yellow fever vaccine responses in identical twins.

The specimen was CD8+ T cells sorted from blood. These receptors came from a woman aged 18-29 years in good health.

V is TRBV3-1 and J is TRBJ2-2; unclear D gene. CDR3 length: 16 amino acids. With 4 bases removed from V and 0 bases from J, the gap between germline ends came to 12 bases. The germline V gene encodes CDR1 LGHDT and CDR2 YNNKEL (reference sequence). The DNA of the CDR3 is TGTGCCAGCAGCCCGATAGACAAATCGAACACCGGGGAGCTGTTTTTT. Its translation is CASSPIDKSNTGELFF.

This clonotype was seen only a few times. This chain links TRBV20-1 with TRBJ2-3, with 10 nucleotides matching TRBD2. The CDR3 has 14 amino acids. Germline V gene sequence: CDR1 DFQATT, CDR2 SNEGSKA (reference sequence). V was clipped by 6 bases and J by 0 bases; unmatched bases: 3. As DNA, the CDR3 is TGCAGTGCCGGGACTAGCGATAGCACAGATACGCAGTATTTT. Amino acids: CSAGTSDSTDTQYF.

This clonotype has only a few counts. The junction departs from germline at one end; a sequencing error may be responsible. The chain combines TRBV7-9 with TRBJ2-7; D may be TRBD1 or TRBD2 (5 bases each). This CDR3 has 11 amino acids. Per germline, CDR1 SEHNR and CDR2 FQNEAQ (reference sequence). The CDR3 loop is CASSLGGVGSF. The CDR3 nucleotides are TGTGCCAGCAGCTTAGGAGGGGTTGGCAGCTTC.

V is TRBV11-2 and J is TRBJ2-7, with 7 nucleotides matching TRBD2. In germline, CDR1 is SGHAT, CDR2 FQNNGV. CDR3 length equals 15 residues. Trimming at V came to 0 bases and at J to 2 bases, leaving 4 bases not matched to a gene. This CDR3 reads CASSLDGRGAYEQYF. CDR3 DNA: TGTGCCAGCAGCTTAGATGGGAGGGGAGCCTACGAGCAGTACTTC.

This chain connects TRBV4-1 to TRBJ2-3, with D possibly being TRBD1 (5 bases). The CDR3 has 15 amino acids. V was clipped by 0 bases and J by 1 base, with 8 bases between them. Germline assignment: CDR1 MGHRA and CDR2 YSYEKL. CDR3 sequence reads: CASSQDQGGTDTQYF. DNA for the CDR3: TGCGCCAGCAGCCAAGATCAGGGTGGCACAGATACGCAGTATTTT.

A remark on this clonotype: One junction end does not reproduce the germline sequence, and a read error may be involved. The rearrangement links TRBV19 to TRBJ1-6; D is undetermined. The germline V gene encodes CDR1 LNHDA and CDR2 SQIVND (reference sequence). This CDR3 is built from 16 residues. CDR3 in DNA: TGTGCCAGTAGTTTTCAAGGGCCACCCTACAATTCACCCCTCCACTTT. It specifies CASSFQGPPYNSPLHF.

The chain links TRBV6-2 or TRBV6-3 to TRBJ2-7; D not resolved. There are 13 residues in the CDR3. The germline V gene encodes CDR1 MNHEY and CDR2 SVGEGT. V gave up 2 bases and J gave up 3 bases, with 8 bases separating them. CDR3 coding DNA: TGTGCCAGCAGTTACGAGACTTACTACGAGCAGTACGTC. Translating it yields CASSYETYYEQYV.

This clonotype was seen ten or more times. V gene TRBV3-1 combines with J gene TRBJ2-7; 7 nucleotides match TRBD1. The germline CDR1 and CDR2 sequences are LGHDT and YNNKEL (reference sequence). Trimming cost V 0 bases and J 3 bases; bases outside gene matches: 11. The CDR3 runs to 17 residues. The CDR3 loop reads CASSQDSPGQVYYEQYF. The CDR3 DNA reads as TGTGCCAGCAGCCAAGATTCACCTGGACAGGTTTACTACGAGCAGTACTTC.

In the case of this clonotype: This clone may be a read error of a much larger clone one base away. This chain connects TRBV3-1 to TRBJ2-2, with D tentatively TRBD1 (5 bases). The CDR3 runs to 15 residues. The germline V gene has CDR1 LGHDT and CDR2 YNNKEL (reference sequence). CDR3 protein: CATSQEGRDTGELFF. CDR3 nucleotides: TGTGCCACCAGCCAAGAAGGCAGGGACACCGGGGAGCTGTTTTTT.

This clonotype occurred a few times. The chain joins TRBV4-1 to TRBJ1-1; D ambiguous. The CDR3 extends over 13 amino acids. The germline gives CDR1 MGHRA, CDR2 YSYEKL. Trimming shortened V by 0 bases and J by 7 bases, and 9 bases separated the two germline ends. CDR3 sequence reads: CASSQDLGSEAFF. The CDR3 DNA follows: TGCGCCAGCAGCCAAGATCTGGGCAGTGAAGCTTTCTTT.

This clonotype occurred a few times. The chain couples TRBV2 to TRBJ2-1, with D perhaps being TRBD1 or TRBD2 (6 bases each). Per the germline V gene, CDR1 is SNHLY and CDR2 is FYNNEI. V was pared by 3 bases and J by 4 bases, with 16 bases between. The CDR3 is 16 residues long. CDR3 in amino acids: CASSEEGGLGYNEQFF. CDR3 DNA: TGTGCCAGCAGTGAGGAGGGGGGATTAGGGTACAATGAGCAGTTCTTC.

This clonotype was detected a few times. V usage is TRBV6-2 or TRBV6-3 and J usage is TRBJ1-2; tentatively, D is TRBD1 (5 bases). The V end lost 2 bases, the J end lost 7 bases, and 11 bases lay between the germline ends. Germline CDR1 MNHEY, CDR2 SVGEGT. This CDR3 comprises 13 residues. CDR3: CASSYGQGGGYTF. Written as DNA, the CDR3 is TGTGCCAGCAGTTACGGGCAGGGCGGTGGCTACACCTTC.

This clonotype was seen repeatedly, ten times or more. V and J are TRBV4-1 and TRBJ1-6; the D gene is possibly TRBD1 (5 bases). CDR3 length: 17 residues. Trimming shortened V by 3 bases and J by 0 bases, and 12 bases separated the two germline ends. The germline gives CDR1 MGHRA, CDR2 YSYEKL. The CDR3 coding sequence is TGCGCCAGCAGCCACCGACCAGGGAGCTCCTATAATTCACCCCTCCACTTT. Protein product: CASSHRPGSSYNSPLHF.

V usage is TRBV7-8 and J usage is TRBJ1-1; 8 nucleotides match TRBD1. With 3 bases clipped from V and 1 base from J, the junction kept 10 bases outside the gene matches. Looked up from germline, CDR1 is SGHVS and CDR2 is FQNEAQ. The CDR3 consists of 17 residues. The CDR3 sequence is CASSFIYGGTGNTEAFF. The CDR3 DNA reads as TGTGCCAGCAGCTTTATATATGGGGGGACAGGGAACACTGAAGCTTTCTTT.